The next 10 T cell receptor beta chains were all read from a single sample in a study of identical twins. In TCRdb, the 5' RACE reads were re-called with MiXCR into one record per CDR3 protein. The table includes fewer than 900,000 distinct CDR3 sequences, about 20% detected once. This same sample was also part of a study on T cells expressing NK-cell markers.

Sequenced: PBMCs. These receptors all come from a woman aged 18 to 35 in good health.

This clonotype was detected ten times or more. This chain links TRBV29-1 with TRBJ1-1, with D tentatively TRBD1 (5 bases). This CDR3 contains 13 residues. Germline V CDR1 and CDR2: SQVTM, ANQGSEA. Trimming shortened V by 2 bases and J by 5 bases, and 12 bases separated the two germline ends. The CDR3 DNA reads as TGCAGCGTTGAACCGCTTAAGGGGACTGAAGCTTTCTTT. It is translated as CSVEPLKGTEAFF.

Concerning this clonotype: A much larger clone lies a single base off, so this may be a read error. V is TRBV20-1 and J is TRBJ2-3; unclear D gene. Trimming shortened V by 3 bases and J by 4 bases, and 5 bases separated the two germline ends. The CDR3 contains 11 residues. Germline V gene data show CDR1 as DFQATT and CDR2 as SNEGSKA (reference sequence). The CDR3 region has the DNA TGCAGTGCTAGCAACCCAGATACGCAGTATTTT. Translating it yields CSASNPDTQYF.

This clonotype appeared a few times. The chain combines TRBV20-1 with TRBJ2-1; D unresolved. V lost 3 bases and J lost 6, with 9 bases in between. The germline V gene has CDR1 DFQATT and CDR2 SNEGSKA (reference sequence). The CDR3 is made up of 12 amino acids. The CDR3 coding sequence is TGCAGTGCTAGGGCCCAGTTCAATGAGCAGTTCTTC. This encodes CSARAQFNEQFF.

This clonotype was observed a single time. The chain joins TRBV19 to TRBJ2-7, with D maybe TRBD1 (6 bases). Germline V gene sequence: CDR1 LNHDA, CDR2 SQIVND (reference sequence). V lost 1 base and J lost 3, with 13 bases in between. This CDR3 is 15 amino acids long. The CDR3 DNA reads TGTGCCAGTAGTATAGCCGCAGGGGAGTTCTACGAGCAGTACTTC. Its protein is CASSIAAGEFYEQYF.

The genes are TRBV5-1 and TRBJ2-3; the D gene is possibly TRBD1 (6 bases). V was clipped by 0 bases and J by 2 bases, with 10 bases between them. Per germline, CDR1 SGHRS and CDR2 YFSETQ. CDR3 length equals 15 residues. In DNA, the CDR3 is TGCGCCAGCAGCTTGGGGACAGCCCTCACAGATACGCAGTATTTT. It specifies CASSLGTALTDTQYF.

The V and J genes are TRBV29-1 and TRBJ1-2; D perhaps matches TRBD1 (6 bases). Germline CDR1 reads SQVTM; CDR2 reads ANQGSEA. V shed 4 bases and J shed 7 bases, with 13 bases lying between them. The CDR3 extends over 12 amino acids. CDR3 nucleotides: TGCAGCGTTGTGGGGGGCGGCTTTGGCTACACCTTC. It is translated as CSVVGGGFGYTF.

The V gene is TRBV6-2 or TRBV6-3, the J gene TRBJ2-7, with unresolved D. From germline, CDR1 is MNHEY and CDR2 SVGEGT. The CDR3 is 13 amino acids. Between the trimmed V and J ends, which lost 5 bases and 7 bases, there was a span of 15 bases. The CDR3 region has the DNA TGTGCCAGCAGTGATGGTTCTCCGGCGGAGCAGTACTTC. It codes for CASSDGSPAEQYF.

This clonotype was detected a few times. This rearrangement joins TRBV29-1 to TRBJ2-2; no clear D. Between the trimmed V and J ends, which lost 2 bases and 1 base, there was a span of 5 bases. Germline assignment: CDR1 SQVTM and CDR2 ANQGSEA. The CDR3 is 13 residues long. CDR3 sequence (DNA): TGCAGCGTTGAAACCAAGAACACCGGGGAGCTGTTTTTT. Encoded protein: CSVETKNTGELFF.

The chain recombines TRBV24-1 with TRBJ2-5; no reliable D call. Germline V gene sequence: CDR1 KGHDR, CDR2 SFDVKD. The V end was cut by 4 bases, the J end by 3 bases, with 11 bases between. The CDR3 extends over 14 amino acids. In DNA, the CDR3 is TGTGCCACCAGTGAGGGCGGATCAAAAGAGACCCAGTACTTC. Protein sequence: CATSEGGSKETQYF.

The chain combines TRBV6-6 with TRBJ2-1, with 12 nucleotides matching TRBD2. Germline CDR1 and CDR2: MNHNY and SVGAGI (reference sequence). This CDR3 is 13 amino acids long. Germline trimming cut 7 bases from V and 10 bases from J; bases unmatched to any gene: 5. As DNA, the CDR3 is TGTGCCAGCACTAGCGGGGGGGCCCGAGAGCAGTTCTTC. It translates to CASTSGGAREQFF.